Following are 31 T cell receptor beta chains from one sample sequenced in a study of T cells in localized non-small cell lung cancer. Some clones are missing from TCRdb's copy, which holds only in-frame ones; the method was immunoSEQ multiplex PCR. This sample yields roughly 25,000 clones, of which approximately 90% are seen a single time; about 14% belongs to the top ten. The sample in question was peripheral blood, obtained before any cancer treatment. Receptors were obtained from a female donor aged 60 or older with stage II squamous cell lung carcinoma.

This chain connects TRBV5-1 to TRBJ1-1; 9 bases fit TRBD1. The V segment lost 3 bases and the J segment 6 bases; nucleotides outside the gene matches: 9. The CDR3 spans 15 residues. Germline V gene lookup returns CDR1 SGHRS and CDR2 YFSETQ. The CDR3 bases are TGCGCCAGCAGCTCGCAACAGGGGGCTAGACCTGAAGCTTTCTTT. Translation: CASSSQQGARPEAFF.

This sequence joins TRBV6-1 and TRBJ1-2; TRBD1 matches at 7 bases. CDR3 length equals 14 residues. CDR1 and CDR2 (germline): MNHNS, SASEGT. J was trimmed by 4 bases and V by 1 base; bases with no gene match: 3. For the CDR3, the DNA is TGTGCCAGCAGTGAAGGGGCAGGGGGCTATGGCTACACCTTC. It yields the protein CASSEGAGGYGYTF.

V and J are TRBV29-1 and TRBJ2-3; weak D call: TRBD2 (6 bases). The CDR3 is 13 residues long. The V end was cut by 0 bases, the J end by 4 bases, with 8 bases between. Germline CDR1 is SQVTM and CDR2 is ANQGSEA. For the CDR3, the DNA is TGCAGCGTTGAAGATTGGGGGGCAGATACGCAGTATTTT. Its protein product is CSVEDWGADTQYF.

The chain is built from TRBV2 and TRBJ1-2; TRBD1 matches at 7 bases. J gave up 8 bases and V 10 bases, and 13 bases lay outside the gene matches. Germline V CDR1 and CDR2: SNHLY, FYNNEI. The CDR3 consists of 13 residues. CDR3 sequence reads: CATTGDRVGGYTF. CDR3 DNA sequence: TGTGCCACCACTGGCGACAGGGTGGGAGGCTACACCTTC.

The rearrangement links TRBV19 to TRBJ2-7; no reliable D call. The V gene's germline CDR1 is LNHDA and CDR2 SQIVND (reference sequence). V lost 1 base and J lost 3, with 7 bases in between. CDR3 size: 13 residues. In DNA form, the CDR3 reads TGTGCCAGTAGTATAGTGAACAACTACGAGCAGTACTTC. Translated: CASSIVNNYEQYF.

This clone showed up just a few times. The rearrangement joins TRBV19 to TRBJ1-5; D not resolved. There are 15 residues in the CDR3. V lost 6 bases and J lost 7, with 19 bases in between. CDR1 LNHDA and CDR2 SQIVND come from the germline V gene (reference sequence). CDR3 DNA: TGTGCCAGTAGCCTTGACTTACCCCCGCGCCAGCCCCAGCATTTT. The encoded protein is CASSLDLPPRQPQHF.

CDR3 in amino acids: CALGGGQTQYF. Written as DNA, the CDR3 is TGTGCCCTGGGGGGTGGGCAGACCCAGTACTTC. The chain couples TRBV27 to TRBJ2-5, with a weak D call TRBD2 (6 bases). V lost 11 bases to trimming and J lost 6 bases, with 13 bases between them. The length of the CDR3 is 11 residues. Germline CDR1 is MNHEY and CDR2 is SMNVEV (reference sequence).

J is TRBJ1-3 and V is TRBV15; D unresolved. This CDR3 contains 16 residues. Germline values: CDR1 LNHNV, CDR2 YYDKDF (reference sequence). With 0 bases removed from V and 0 bases from J, the gap between germline ends came to 9 bases. CDR3 DNA sequence: TGTGCCACCAGCAGAGATAAGGGTCTCTCTGGAAACACCATATATTTT. As protein: CATSRDKGLSGNTIYF.

CDR3 sequence: CSAPTDEKLFF. The CDR3 region has the DNA TGCAGTGCTCCGACGGATGAAAAACTGTTTTTT. The chain is built from TRBV20-1 and TRBJ1-4, with D uncertain. V was clipped by 5 bases and J by 6 bases, with 7 bases between them. The CDR3 is 11 residues long. Germline CDR1 reads DFQATT; CDR2 reads SNEGSKA (reference sequence).

V gene TRBV5-6 combines with J gene TRBJ1-5; TRBD1 matches 7 bases. The CDR3 contains 15 residues. The V segment lost 4 bases and the J segment 2 bases; nucleotides outside the gene matches: 6. Germline CDR1 is SGHDT and CDR2 is YYEEEE. Here the CDR3 DNA reads TGTGCCAGCAGCCTTGAGGGGGCAGGCAATCAGCCCCAGCATTTT. This gives the protein CASSLEGAGNQPQHF.

The chain links TRBV5-5 to TRBJ2-5; D remains ambiguous. This CDR3 has 14 amino acids. Trimming removed 0 bases from V and 3 bases from J, with 9 bases in between. From germline, CDR1 is SGHKS and CDR2 YYEKEE (reference sequence). Written as DNA, the CDR3 is TGTGCCAGCAGCTTGGCCGTTGGGGAAGAGACCCAGTACTTC. Amino acids: CASSLAVGEETQYF.

The chain combines TRBV20-1 with TRBJ1-2, with D uncertain. Deletions cut 5 bases from V and 5 bases from J, with 9 bases between. The CDR3 runs 11 residues. CDR1 is DFQATT, CDR2 SNEGSKA, per germline (reference sequence). For the CDR3, the DNA is TGCAGTGCTTCCCCTGGGTATGGCTACACCTTC. It codes for CSASPGYGYTF.

The rearrangement joins TRBV18 to TRBJ2-5; TRBD2 agrees at 13 bases. J was trimmed by 1 base and V by 4 bases; bases with no gene match: 0. This CDR3 is 15 amino acids long. Germline loops: CDR1 KGHSH, CDR2 LQKENI. The CDR3: CASSRLAGGQETQYF. The CDR3 DNA reads TGTGCCAGCTCACGACTAGCGGGGGGCCAAGAGACCCAGTACTTC.

V is TRBV5-4 and J is TRBJ2-3, with 9 bases fitting TRBD1. J gave up 4 bases and V 5 bases, and 8 bases lay outside the gene matches. The CDR3 contains 15 residues. CDR1 is SGHNT and CDR2 is YYREEE in the germline V gene (reference sequence). This chain's CDR3 is CASRPGDRAPDTQYF. The CDR3 bases are TGTGCCAGCAGACCTGGGGACAGGGCCCCAGATACGCAGTATTTT. Complete variable domain (other parts from reference TRBV5-4 and TRBJ2-3): ETGVTQSPTHLIKTRGQQVTLRCSSQSGHNTVSWYQQALGQGPQFIFQYYREEENGRGNFPPRFSGLQFPNYSSELNVNALELDDSALYLCASRPGDRAPDTQYFGPGTRLTVL.

The rearrangement links TRBV14 to TRBJ2-1; 7 bases map to TRBD2. With V trimmed by 4 bases and J by 0 bases, 3 bases remained unmatched. The CDR3 extends over 15 amino acids. Germline CDR1 and CDR2: SGHDN and FVKESK. CDR3 residues: CASSLSGVSYNEQFF. The CDR3 bases are TGTGCCAGCAGCCTCAGCGGGGTCTCCTACAATGAGCAGTTCTTC. Together with reference TRBV14 and TRBJ2-1, the CDR3 gives the full variable domain: EAGVTQFPSHSVIEKGQTVTLRCDPISGHDNLYWYRRVMGKEIKFLLHFVKESKQDESGMPNNRFLAERTGGTYSTLKVQPAELEDSGVYFCASSLSGVSYNEQFFGPGTRLTVL.

The J gene is TRBJ2-2, the V gene TRBV7-8, with D maybe TRBD2 (6 bases). This CDR3 is built from 14 residues. Germline CDR1 and CDR2: SGHVS and FQNEAQ. V lost 4 bases, J lost 8 bases, and 14 bases lay in between. CDR3 nucleotide sequence: TGTGCCAGCAGCTGGTCGAGGCGGGATGGGGAGCTGTTTTTT. Protein product: CASSWSRRDGELFF.

This clone was found once. This chain links TRBV19 with TRBJ1-3, with D possibly being TRBD1 (6 bases). There are 15 residues in the CDR3. With 8 bases removed from V and 0 bases from J, the gap between germline ends came to 14 bases. CDR1 and CDR2 (germline): LNHDA, SQIVND (reference sequence). The CDR3 sequence: CASGKDRYSGNTIYF. In DNA form, the CDR3 reads TGTGCCAGTGGGAAGGACAGATACTCTGGAAACACCATATATTTT.

Regarding this clone: Other nucleotide sequences from this sample produce the same CDR3. V usage is TRBV7-2 and J usage is TRBJ2-2; D is tentatively TRBD1 or TRBD2 (5 bases each). V shed 5 bases and J shed 4 bases, with 14 bases lying between them. From germline, CDR1 is SGHTA and CDR2 FQGNSA. The CDR3 has 15 amino acids. The CDR3 loop reads CASSLGGSSTGELFF. CDR3 DNA sequence: TGTGCCAGCAGCCTTGGGGGTTCTTCCACCGGGGAGCTGTTTTTT.

The chain employs TRBV10-3 and TRBJ2-7, with 9 bases matching TRBD2. The CDR3 has 14 residues. With V trimmed by 3 bases and J by 6 bases, 6 bases remained unmatched. Germline V gene sequence: CDR1 ENHRY, CDR2 SYGVKD. The CDR3 spells CAISDGGGAGEQYF. CDR3 bases: TGTGCCATCAGTGACGGCGGGGGGGCCGGCGAGCAGTACTTC.

The V call is TRBV28, the J call TRBJ1-5; D possibly corresponds to TRBD1 (6 bases). Trimming removed 4 bases at V and 1 base at J, with 8 bases between. The length of the CDR3 is 14 residues. The V gene's germline CDR1 is MDHEN and CDR2 SYDVKM. This CDR3 reads CASSSGQSNQPQHF. CDR3 sequence (DNA): TGTGCCAGCAGTTCCGGACAGAGCAATCAGCCCCAGCATTTT. Using reference TRBV28 and TRBJ1-5 for the parts outside the CDR3, the full variable domain is DVKVTQSSRYLVKRTGEKVFLECVQDMDHENMFWYRQDPGLGLRLIYFSYDVKMKEKGDIPEGYSVSREKKERFSLILESASTNQTSMYLCASSSGQSNQPQHFGDGTRLSIL.

This sequence joins TRBV16 and TRBJ2-7; D gene unclear. The CDR3 covers 13 residues. The germline V and J ends were trimmed by 1 base and 4 bases, with 8 bases remaining between them. Germline V gene lookup returns CDR1 KGHSY and CDR2 FQNENV. The CDR3 DNA follows: TGTGCCAGCAGCCAATATTCCCAGTACGAGCAGTACTTC. Protein: CASSQYSQYEQYF.

The rearrangement links TRBV30 to TRBJ1-2, with 7 bases identical to TRBD1. The CDR3 is 13 amino acids. The trim removed 3 bases at V and 8 bases at J, leaving 9 bases unmatched. In germline, CDR1 is GTSNPN, CDR2 SVGIG (reference sequence). DNA of the CDR3: TGTGCCTGGAGCTACAGGGGAGAAGGCGGCTACACCTTC. As protein: CAWSYRGEGGYTF.

This clone has a single count. This chain uses TRBV4-2 with TRBJ2-1, with 7 bases identical to TRBD2. V was pared by 0 bases and J by 4 bases, with 3 bases of the junction left unmatched. The CDR3 length is 15 residues. Germline CDR1 LGHNA, CDR2 YNFKEQ. As DNA, the CDR3 is TGTGCCAGCAGCCAAGATCGGGAGGATTACAATGAGCAGTTCTTC. It encodes CASSQDREDYNEQFF.

The V and J genes are TRBV15 and TRBJ1-5; D call uncertain. The CDR3 is made up of 13 amino acids. Germline loops: CDR1 LNHNV, CDR2 YYDKDF (reference sequence). The V gene lost 5 bases and the J gene lost 5 bases, with 10 bases spanning the gap. The DNA of the CDR3 is TGTGCCACCAGCCCGCGCCTTGATCAGCCCCAGCATTTT. It is translated as CATSPRLDQPQHF.

This clone came up a few times. The chain carries TRBV7-7 and TRBJ2-5, with D possibly matching TRBD2 (5 bases). This CDR3 contains 12 residues. The germline CDR1 and CDR2 sequences are SSHAT and FNYEAQ (reference sequence). The V end lost 5 bases, the J end lost 3 bases, and 7 bases lay between the germline ends. CDR3 nucleotides: TGTGCCAGCAGCGCCGGGGAAGAGACCCAGTACTTC. This sequence encodes CASSAGEETQYF.

V is TRBV11-3 and J is TRBJ2-1; D is undetermined. CDR1 and CDR2 (germline): SGHNT, YENEEA. V lost 4 bases and J 4 bases, leaving 14 bases between the germline ends. CDR3 length: 15 amino acids. CDR3 amino acids: CASSSEANAYNEQFF. The DNA for the CDR3 is TGTGCCAGCAGCTCCGAGGCCAACGCTTACAATGAGCAGTTCTTC. The full variable domain, rest sourced from reference TRBV11-3 and TRBJ2-1, is EAGVVQSPRYKIIEKKQPVAFWCNPISGHNTLYWYLQNLGQGPELLIRYENEEAVDDSQLPKDRFSAERLKGVDSTLKIQPAELGDSAVYLCASSSEANAYNEQFFGPGTRLTVL.

This clone appeared once. The chain is built from TRBV18 and TRBJ1-1; D is unclear. The CDR3 totals 11 residues. Germline V CDR1 and CDR2: KGHSH, LQKENI. Between the trimmed V and J ends, which lost 1 base and 11 bases, there was a span of 8 bases. CDR3 protein: CASSPQGVAFF. The DNA of the CDR3 is TGTGCCAGCTCACCACAGGGAGTGGCTTTCTTT.

V is TRBV4-1 and J is TRBJ1-4; D call uncertain. The CDR3 is made up of 13 amino acids. Germline CDR1 is MGHRA and CDR2 is YSYEKL. V lost 1 base and J lost 5, with 5 bases in between. The CDR3 DNA is TGCGCCAGCAGCCAAGGGGAAAATGAAAAACTGTTTTTT. Translated: CASSQGENEKLFF.

This clone has only a few counts. The rearrangement joins TRBV19 to TRBJ1-5; D uncertain. Looked up from germline, CDR1 is LNHDA and CDR2 is SQIVND (reference sequence). V was cut by 7 bases and J by 3 bases, with 10 bases left in between. CDR3 length: 13 amino acids. The CDR3 region has the DNA TGTGCCAGTAATGCGGCAGTCAATCAGCCCCAGCATTTT. As protein: CASNAAVNQPQHF.

The chain uses TRBV7-2 and TRBJ2-7; possible D gene TRBD1, 6 bases. Germline V gene data show CDR1 as SGHTA and CDR2 as FQGNSA. Between the trimmed V and J ends, which lost 1 base and 3 bases, there was a span of 10 bases. This CDR3 region has 14 residues. The CDR3 here is CASSLVGQNYEQYF. CDR3 in DNA: TGTGCCAGCAGCTTAGTAGGACAGAACTACGAGCAGTACTTC. Filled out from reference TRBV7-2 and TRBJ2-7, the complete variable domain reads GAGVSQSPSNKVTEKGKDVELRCDPISGHTALYWYRQSLGQGLEFLIYFQGNSAPDKSGLPSDRFSAERTGGSVSTLTIQRTQQEDSAVYLCASSLVGQNYEQYFGPGTRLTVT.

This sequence joins TRBV28 and TRBJ1-2, with 7 bases identical to TRBD1. In germline, CDR1 is MDHEN, CDR2 SYDVKM. V lost 8 bases, J lost 0 bases, and 15 bases stayed unmatched. The CDR3 is made up of 17 amino acids. CDR3 sequence: CASSTPGQRHPNYGYTF. CDR3 in DNA: TGTGCCAGCTCAACTCCGGGACAGCGACATCCTAACTATGGCTACACCTTC.